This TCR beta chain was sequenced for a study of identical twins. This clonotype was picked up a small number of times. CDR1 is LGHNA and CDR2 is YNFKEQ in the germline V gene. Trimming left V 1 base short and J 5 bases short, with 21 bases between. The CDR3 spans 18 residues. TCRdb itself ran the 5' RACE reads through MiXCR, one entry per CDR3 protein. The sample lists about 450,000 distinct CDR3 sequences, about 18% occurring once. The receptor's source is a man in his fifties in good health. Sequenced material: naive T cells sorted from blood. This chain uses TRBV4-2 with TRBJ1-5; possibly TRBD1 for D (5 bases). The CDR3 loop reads CASSQVGAGRRWDQPQHF. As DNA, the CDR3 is TGTGCCAGCAGCCAAGTGGGTGCGGGGCGCCGGTGGGATCAGCCCCAGCATTTT.